These T cell receptor beta chains were read from a single sample in a study of identical twins. Each CDR3 protein gets one entry after TCRdb re-called the 5' RACE reads with MiXCR. This repertoire shows some 500,000 distinct CDR3 sequences, over 8.5% found once; its top ten account for roughly 3%. Separately, the same data were catalogued under a study of yellow fever vaccine responses in identical twins.

The sample was PBMCs. Source of these receptors: a woman aged 18 to 35 in good health. Both conserved end residues are trimmed from each CDR3.

j_call: TRBJ1-2
v_call: TRBV6-5
cdr3_aa: ASSYFGDGYT

j_call: TRBJ2-7
v_call: TRBV5-1
cdr3_aa: ASSLPDPGGYEQY

j_call: TRBJ2-2
v_call: TRBV20-1
cdr3_aa: CAREFGAPNTGELF

j_call: TRBJ2-1
v_call: TRBV5-1
cdr3_aa: ASSLMGEVVGPSSYNEQF

j_call: TRBJ1-3
v_call: TRBV25-1
cdr3_aa: ASSDMRGDTIY

j_call: TRBJ1-5
v_call: TRBV3-1
cdr3_aa: ASSQGQGNQPQH

j_call: TRBJ2-7
v_call: TRBV29-1
cdr3_aa: SVEGTSAYEQY

j_call: TRBJ1-5
v_call: TRBV3-1
cdr3_aa: ASSQGGGGSLNQPQH

j_call: TRBJ2-3
v_call: TRBV6-1
cdr3_aa: ASRNRREGSDTQY

j_call: TRBJ2-2
v_call: TRBV12-3/TRBV12-4
cdr3_aa: ASSFAATTGELF

j_call: TRBJ2-5
v_call: TRBV7-6
cdr3_aa: ASSRGLAQETQY

j_call: TRBJ2-5
v_call: TRBV12-3/TRBV12-4
cdr3_aa: TISLKRVAGGKETQY

j_call: TRBJ2-5
v_call: TRBV28
cdr3_aa: ASSYRGRIQETQY

j_call: TRBJ2-3
v_call: TRBV12-3/TRBV12-4
cdr3_aa: ASRSGGLSTDTQY

j_call: TRBJ2-2
v_call: TRBV18
cdr3_aa: ASSRAGTGGTGELF

j_call: TRBJ2-1
v_call: TRBV10-3
cdr3_aa: AISGSMNEQF

j_call: TRBJ2-3
v_call: TRBV18
cdr3_aa: ASSPATRTDTQY

j_call: TRBJ2-2
v_call: TRBV7-2
cdr3_aa: ASSKKPGQSTGELF

j_call: TRBJ2-7
v_call: TRBV20-1
cdr3_aa: SAAAGPHGQY

j_call: TRBJ2-3
v_call: TRBV7-8
cdr3_aa: ASSLVVAGALGDTQY

j_call: TRBJ2-5
v_call: TRBV5-5
cdr3_aa: ASSLELAGTQETQY

j_call: TRBJ2-5
v_call: TRBV29-1
cdr3_aa: SVEEQVQETQY

j_call: TRBJ2-5
v_call: TRBV6-1
cdr3_aa: ASRSDGGQETQY

j_call: TRBJ2-2
v_call: TRBV7-9
cdr3_aa: ASSLAPGQTGELF

j_call: TRBJ1-1
v_call: TRBV6-1
cdr3_aa: ASSGAIMNTEAF

j_call: TRBJ2-3
v_call: TRBV5-1
cdr3_aa: ASSGGSGLTDTQY

j_call: TRBJ2-2
v_call: TRBV2
cdr3_aa: ATKTNTGELF

j_call: TRBJ1-3
v_call: TRBV10-2
cdr3_aa: ASSESNSPGNTIY

j_call: TRBJ2-1
v_call: TRBV3-1
cdr3_aa: ASSLPTMGGGFYNEQF

j_call: TRBJ2-2
v_call: TRBV19
cdr3_aa: ASSPGLAGGPTGELF

j_call: TRBJ2-3
v_call: TRBV12-3/TRBV12-4
cdr3_aa: ASRGLPHTDTQY

j_call: TRBJ2-5
v_call: TRBV15
cdr3_aa: ATSRDNRGLETQY

j_call: TRBJ2-7
v_call: TRBV9
cdr3_aa: ASSGARGGLGEQY

j_call: TRBJ2-3
v_call: TRBV6-2/TRBV6-3
cdr3_aa: ASSSDRGLVGDTQY

j_call: TRBJ2-7
v_call: TRBV2
cdr3_aa: ASSADGLMNSYEQY

j_call: TRBJ2-7
v_call: TRBV4-2
cdr3_aa: ASSRAGTGGLASYEQY

j_call: TRBJ2-7
v_call: TRBV6-5
cdr3_aa: ASSLSRLAGGYEQY

j_call: TRBJ2-7
v_call: TRBV14
cdr3_aa: ASSQDLMGNYEQY

j_call: TRBJ2-4
v_call: TRBV29-1
cdr3_aa: STTRGLAKNIQY

j_call: TRBJ2-3
v_call: TRBV4-3
cdr3_aa: ASCQDVGTDTQY

j_call: TRBJ2-7
v_call: TRBV7-2
cdr3_aa: ASRRGLALYSYEQY

j_call: TRBJ1-2
v_call: TRBV10-3
cdr3_aa: AISVLDGYT

j_call: TRBJ2-5
v_call: TRBV7-7
cdr3_aa: ASSQTSGRQETQY

j_call: TRBJ2-3
v_call: TRBV5-6
cdr3_aa: ASSLIAGSTDTQY

j_call: TRBJ2-7
v_call: TRBV7-6
cdr3_aa: ASSRSFPSYEQY

j_call: TRBJ2-1
v_call: TRBV7-7
cdr3_aa: ASSLTSAHEQF

j_call: TRBJ2-7
v_call: TRBV27
cdr3_aa: ASSFLQGAYEQY

j_call: TRBJ1-2
v_call: TRBV9
cdr3_aa: ASSVASGPGRGNYGYT

j_call: TRBJ2-2
v_call: TRBV7-7
cdr3_aa: ASSAGIDTGELF

j_call: TRBJ2-7
v_call: TRBV12-3/TRBV12-4
cdr3_aa: ASSPGRWGWY

j_call: TRBJ2-3
v_call: TRBV29-1
cdr3_aa: SVPLPRGSTDTQY

j_call: TRBJ2-7
v_call: TRBV11-2
cdr3_aa: ASRAISGRVTYEQY

j_call: TRBJ1-1
v_call: TRBV7-9
cdr3_aa: ASSLVASGLTEAF

j_call: TRBJ2-3
v_call: TRBV3-1
cdr3_aa: ASSQGTGEGYTDTQY

j_call: TRBJ2-2
v_call: TRBV7-6
cdr3_aa: ASIGDSYTGELF

j_call: TRBJ1-5
v_call: TRBV2
cdr3_aa: ASSEEQNQPQH

j_call: TRBJ2-2
v_call: TRBV12-3/TRBV12-4
cdr3_aa: ASRDTGTGGSGELF

j_call: TRBJ2-3
v_call: TRBV5-1
cdr3_aa: ASSLLGRTPRGPDTQY

j_call: TRBJ2-5
v_call: TRBV25-1
cdr3_aa: ASSHGGYQETQY